This TCR beta chain comes out of a study of control samples from healthy donors and cancer patients. The germline gives CDR1 MNHEY, CDR2 SVGEGT. The V and J ends lost 5 bases and 4 bases, in that order; junction bases with no gene match: 14. The CDR3 has 16 residues. TCRdb's copy holds only in-frame clones and misses some; the assay was immunoSEQ multiplex PCR. The sample has some 150,000 clones, 95% to 96% seen once; the top ten hold about 0.94%. The chain joins TRBV6-2 or TRBV6-3 to TRBJ2-7; 7 bases are a match to TRBD1. The receptor comes from a woman under 40 in good health. The specimen was blood. The CDR3 DNA sequence: TGTGCCAGCAGTCCCTGGACAGGCTCAGGGGCATACGAGCAGTACTTC. Translation: CASSPWTGSGAYEQYF.